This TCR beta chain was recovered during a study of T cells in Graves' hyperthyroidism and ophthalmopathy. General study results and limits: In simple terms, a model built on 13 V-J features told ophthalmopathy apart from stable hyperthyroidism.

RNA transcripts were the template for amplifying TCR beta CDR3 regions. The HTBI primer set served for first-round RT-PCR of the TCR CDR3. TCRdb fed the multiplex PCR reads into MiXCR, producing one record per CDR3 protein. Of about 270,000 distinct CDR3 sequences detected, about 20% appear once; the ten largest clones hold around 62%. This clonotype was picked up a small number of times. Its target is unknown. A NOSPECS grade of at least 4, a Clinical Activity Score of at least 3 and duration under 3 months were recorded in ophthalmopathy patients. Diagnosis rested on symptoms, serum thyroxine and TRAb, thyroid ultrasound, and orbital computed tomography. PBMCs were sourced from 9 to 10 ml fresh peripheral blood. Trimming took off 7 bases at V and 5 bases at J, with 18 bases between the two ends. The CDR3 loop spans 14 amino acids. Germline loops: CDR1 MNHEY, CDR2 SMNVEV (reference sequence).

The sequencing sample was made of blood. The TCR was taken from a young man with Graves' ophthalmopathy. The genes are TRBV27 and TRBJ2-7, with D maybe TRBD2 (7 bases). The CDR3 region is CASNTRGGGDEQYF. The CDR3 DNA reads TGTGCCAGCAACACCAGAGGGGGGGGTGACGAGCAGTACTTC.